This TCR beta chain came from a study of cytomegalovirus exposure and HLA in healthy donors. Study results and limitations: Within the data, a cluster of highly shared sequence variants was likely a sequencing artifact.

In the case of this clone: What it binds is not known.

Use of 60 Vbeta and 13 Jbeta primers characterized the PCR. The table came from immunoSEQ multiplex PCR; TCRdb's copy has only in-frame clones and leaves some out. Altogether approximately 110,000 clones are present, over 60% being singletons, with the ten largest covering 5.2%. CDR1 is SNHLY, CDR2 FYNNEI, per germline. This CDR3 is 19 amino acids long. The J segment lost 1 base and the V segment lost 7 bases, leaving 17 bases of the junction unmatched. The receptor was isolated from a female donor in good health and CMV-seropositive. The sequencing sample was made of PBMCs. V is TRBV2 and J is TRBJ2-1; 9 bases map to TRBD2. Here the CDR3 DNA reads TGTGCCAGCACCCCTGGGGCGGGAGGGCCCCCCCTTTCCTACAATGAGCAGTTCTTC. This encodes CASTPGAGGPPLSYNEQFF.